This TCR beta chain was sequenced during a study of PD-1 blockade in classical Hodgkin lymphoma. General study findings and limits: Later analyses included only patients treated at least 1 year post-ASCT. A reduction in baseline TCR diversity was reportedly seen in newly diagnosed patients relative to healthy donors. It was among complete responders that baseline diversity resembled that of newly diagnosed patients.

Concerning this clone itself: Its target is not known.

Per the germline V gene, CDR1 is SNHLY and CDR2 is FYNNEI. Trimming took 4 bases from V and 3 from J, leaving 9 bases between them. The CDR3 consists of 13 residues. With no exception, relapse followed autologous stem cell transplantation in all patients, and brentuximab vedotin exposure varied. Profiling relied on immunoSEQ multiplex PCR, and the TCRdb table lists in-frame clones only, not all of them. This table holds over 35,000 clones, around 82% found once. This receptor was obtained from a human donor with classical Hodgkin lymphoma. This material consisted of peripheral blood mononuclear cells (PBMCs), taken before the second cycle of nivolumab. The chain couples TRBV2 to TRBJ1-2; a weak D match, TRBD1 (5 bases). The DNA for the CDR3 is TGTGCCAGCAGTGGCAGGGAGGACTATGGCTACACCTTC. Protein: CASSGREDYGYTF.